These T cell receptor beta chains were read from a single sample in a study of cytomegalovirus exposure and HLA in healthy donors. Data came from immunoSEQ multiplex PCR; TCRdb stores just in-frame clones and leaves some out. The sample has nearly 110,000 clones; 71% are singletons. The specimen sequenced was PBMCs. These receptors all stem from a female donor in good health and CMV-seronegative. The CDR3 runs from the conserved cysteine through the conserved F or W. A D gene is named only where the DNA matches it firmly.

V: TRBV11-3; D: -; J: TRBJ2-5; CDR3: CASSFGDTPRWQYF
V: TRBV4-1; D: TRBD1; J: TRBJ1-1; CDR3: CASSQRQGTEAFF
V: TRBV25-1; D: -; J: TRBJ2-1; CDR3: CASSGANEQFF
V: TRBV27; D: TRBD2; J: TRBJ2-3; CDR3: CASNLAGRLTDTQYF
V: TRBV4-2; D: TRBD2; J: TRBJ2-1; CDR3: CASSRQTSGRGNEQFF
V: TRBV11-2; D: -; J: TRBJ2-1; CDR3: CASSLDRRGSWEQFF
V: TRBV7-2; D: -; J: TRBJ2-7; CDR3: CASSLVRENEQYF
V: TRBV6-1; D: TRBD2; J: TRBJ2-2; CDR3: CASRTSGNGELFF
V: TRBV7-8; D: -; J: TRBJ1-2; CDR3: CASSSTGFLGYTF
V: TRBV4-1; D: -; J: TRBJ2-5; CDR3: CASSQEILGQETQYF
V: TRBV27; D: -; J: TRBJ1-2; CDR3: CASSTDRFYGYTF
V: TRBV11-2; D: -; J: TRBJ2-1; CDR3: CASSFDILATRANEQFF
V: TRBV7-3; D: -; J: TRBJ1-1; CDR3: CASSLGGDTEAFF
V: TRBV7-2; D: TRBD2; J: TRBJ2-2; CDR3: CASSLVRTSGYVGGELFF
V: TRBV2; D: TRBD1; J: TRBJ2-3; CDR3: CASFDRGGTDTQYF
V: TRBV6-1; D: -; J: TRBJ2-7; CDR3: CASSVNHHQVYEQYF
V: TRBV5-1; D: TRBD2; J: TRBJ2-7; CDR3: CASSSTSGSYEQYF
V: TRBV28; D: -; J: TRBJ2-7; CDR3: CASSPPGELQQYF
V: TRBV19; D: -; J: TRBJ1-4; CDR3: CASSSFTVSTNEKLFF
V: TRBV4-1; D: -; J: TRBJ2-1; CDR3: CASSLSYSSYNEQFF